Listed below are T cell receptor beta chains from one sample, sequenced in a study of CD8 T cells in ankylosing spondylitis. MiXCR, applied by TCRdb to the 5' RACE reads, yields one record per CDR3 protein. The table includes some 840,000 distinct CDR3 sequences, about 10% detected once. What was sequenced was blood, either unsorted or a sorted T cell fraction (not recorded which). These receptors all come from a male donor with ankylosing spondylitis. Both conserved end residues are part of each CDR3. The order of the fields is CDR3 length, J gene, V gene, clone size, D gene, CDR3 protein, CDR3 DNA. D genes are given only for firm matches. Clone size is given for some rows only: seen once, a few or many times, or a class if the clone is expanded.

>14|TRBJ2-6|TRBV27|.|.
CAIKTGPGANVLTF
TGTGCCATCAAAACAGGGCCCGGGGCCAACGTCCTGACTTTC
>16|TRBJ1-2|TRBV14|many|.
CASSQATGRRERGYTF
TGTGCCAGCAGCCAGGCCACGGGACGGCGAGAAAGGGGCTACACCTTC
>15|TRBJ2-5|TRBV20-1|.|TRBD2
CSATGLAATQETQYF
TGCAGTGCTACAGGGCTAGCGGCGACTCAAGAGACCCAGTACTTC
>13|TRBJ1-1|TRBV9|many|.
CASSTRKGGEAFF
TGTGCCAGCAGCACCCGGAAGGGAGGTGAAGCTTTCTTT
>13|TRBJ1-1|TRBV28|.|TRBD1
CASRKGGRSEAFF
TGTGCCAGCAGAAAAGGGGGCAGGAGTGAAGCTTTCTTT
>12|TRBJ1-5|TRBV10-3|few|.
CAISESVGSQHF
TGTGCCATCAGTGAGTCCGTGGGTTCCCAGCATTTT
>13|TRBJ2-3|TRBV5-1|many|.
CASSLEAEDTQYF
TGCGCCAGCAGCTTGGAGGCGGAGGATACGCAGTATTTT
>14|TRBJ2-3|TRBV7-9|many|TRBD2
CASRRLAGGDTQYF
TGTGCCAGCAGACGACTAGCGGGAGGAGATACGCAGTATTTT
>13|TRBJ1-1|TRBV20-1|.|.
CRAFTGANTEAFF
TGCAGAGCTTTCACGGGGGCGAACACTGAAGCTTTCTTT
>17|TRBJ2-5|TRBV20-1|.|TRBD2
CSARVPFGREGQETQYF
TGCAGTGCTAGAGTCCCTTTCGGGCGGGAGGGCCAAGAGACCCAGTACTTC
>14|TRBJ2-7|TRBV28|.|TRBD1
CASSSGTGSHEQYF
TGTGCCAGCAGTTCCGGGACAGGGTCCCACGAGCAGTACTTC
>16|TRBJ2-7|TRBV7-6|.|.
CASSLRQGLQTYEQYF
TGTGCCAGCAGCTTAAGGCAGGGACTGCAAACCTACGAGCAGTACTTC
>15|TRBJ2-7|TRBV7-9|.|TRBD1
CASSRSGTGVYEQYF
TGTGCCAGCAGCCGTTCCGGGACAGGTGTCTACGAGCAGTACTTC
>14|TRBJ2-1|TRBV24-1|few|.
CATSLAGPYNEQFF
TGTGCCACCAGCCTCGCGGGGCCCTACAATGAGCAGTTCTTC
>15|TRBJ1-5|TRBV7-9|few|TRBD1
CASSLGQGAGQPQHF
TGTGCCAGCAGCTTAGGACAGGGGGCAGGTCAGCCCCAGCATTTT
>11|TRBJ2-7|TRBV7-2|few|.
CASSPDSQPYF
TGTGCCAGCAGCCCCGACAGTCAACCGTACTTC
>13|TRBJ1-3|TRBV20-1|.|.
CSAREVDGNTIYF
TGCAGTGCTAGAGAGGTGGATGGAAACACCATATATTTT
>15|TRBJ2-5|TRBV5-1|few|TRBD1
CASSSRQGGQETQYF
TGCGCCAGCAGCTCTAGACAGGGCGGGCAAGAGACCCAGTACTTC
>17|TRBJ2-3|TRBV6-2/TRBV6-3|few|.
CASSYRGTPTRTDTQYF
TGTGCCAGCAGTTACCGGGGAACCCCTACTCGCACAGATACGCAGTATTTT
>17|TRBJ1-1|TRBV10-3|few|TRBD1
CAIRPWDRGDRFTEAFF
TGTGCCATCAGACCCTGGGACAGGGGGGATAGGTTCACTGAAGCTTTCTTT
>15|TRBJ2-5|TRBV7-2|.|.
CASSPGRMLQETQYF
TGTGCCAGCAGCCCGGGACGGATGCTCCAAGAGACCCAGTACTTC
>14|TRBJ2-2|TRBV6-1|.|.
CASSPPRDTGELFF
TGTGCCAGCAGTCCTCCCAGAGACACCGGGGAGCTGTTTTTT
>15|TRBJ2-7|TRBV5-5|.|TRBD1
CASRDGQASPIEQYF
TGTGCCAGCAGGGATGGACAGGCCTCGCCTATCGAGCAGTACTTC
>14|TRBJ2-3|TRBV20-1|many|.
CSARPMNKADTQYF
TGCAGTGCTAGACCTATGAACAAGGCGGATACGCAGTATTTT
>16|TRBJ2-2|TRBV6-2/TRBV6-3|.|.
CASSSPGRINTGELFF
TGTGCCAGCAGTAGCCCGGGACGGATCAACACCGGGGAGCTGTTTTTT
>14|TRBJ2-7|TRBV12-3/TRBV12-4|.|TRBD1
CASSLRDSNYEQYF
TGTGCCAGCAGCCTCCGGGACAGTAACTACGAGCAGTACTTC
>14|TRBJ2-6|TRBV12-3/TRBV12-4|many|.
CASSRDAGANVLTF
TGTGCCAGCAGCCGGGACGCTGGGGCCAACGTCCTGACTTTC
>13|TRBJ1-2|TRBV5-1|many|.
CASSLSGASGYTF
TGCGCCAGCAGCTTGTCGGGGGCCAGTGGCTACACCTTC
>17|TRBJ2-6|TRBV6-5|few|.
CASSYQRTGTGANVLTF
TGTGCCAGCAGTTACCAACGTACAGGTACTGGGGCCAACGTCCTGACTTTC
>14|TRBJ2-7|TRBV5-1|few|TRBD1
CASRATGETYEQYF
TGCGCCAGCCGCGCAACAGGGGAAACCTACGAGCAGTACTTC
>14|TRBJ2-7|TRBV28|.|.
CASSWLDFSYEQYF
TGTGCCAGCAGTTGGCTGGACTTCTCCTACGAGCAGTACTTC
>15|TRBJ2-5|TRBV10-3|few|.
CAISRSAGMQETQYF
TGTGCCATCAGTAGAAGCGCGGGGATGCAAGAGACCCAGTACTTC
>12|TRBJ2-7|TRBV12-3/TRBV12-4|few|.
CASSFNKGTYTF
TGTGCCAGCAGTTTCAACAAGGGGACTTATACATTC
>12|TRBJ2-2|TRBV20-1|many|TRBD1
CSAKTGAGELFF
TGCAGTGCCAAGACAGGGGCCGGGGAGCTGTTTTTT
>12|TRBJ2-7|TRBV29-1|many|TRBD1
CSVMTGGHEQYF
TGCAGCGTTATGACAGGGGGCCACGAGCAGTACTTC
>15|TRBJ2-7|TRBV20-1|few|.
CSATQGTNPPREQYF
TGCAGTGCTACCCAAGGCACTAACCCCCCTAGAGAGCAGTACTTC
>17|TRBJ2-3|TRBV7-9|few|TRBD2
CASSSSGTSYHTDTQYF
TGTGCCAGCAGCTCCTCCGGGACTAGCTACCACACAGATACGCAGTATTTT
>13|TRBJ2-2|TRBV15|few|.
CATSRESAGELFF
TGTGCCACCAGCAGAGAATCGGCCGGGGAGCTGTTTTTT
>14|TRBJ1-4|TRBV29-1|many|TRBD1
CSAHPGTEPEKLFF
TGCAGCGCACACCCCGGGACAGAACCTGAAAAACTGTTTTTT
>15|TRBJ1-6|TRBV4-3|few|.
CASSQQSDGAPPLHF
TGCGCCAGCAGCCAACAATCGGACGGGGCGCCACCCCTCCACTTT
>14|TRBJ1-6|TRBV6-1|few|TRBD1
CASSEGDRFSPLHF
TGTGCCAGCAGTGAAGGGGACAGGTTTTCACCCCTCCACTTT
>14|TRBJ2-2|TRBV27|many|.
CASSAWDNTGELFF
TGTGCCAGCAGCGCCTGGGATAACACCGGGGAGCTGTTTTTT
>15|TRBJ2-1|TRBV7-2|.|.
CASILVRDLYNEQFF
TGTGCCAGCATCCTAGTCCGTGACCTTTACAATGAGCAGTTCTTC